The 24 T cell receptor beta chains presented below share a single source sample, sequenced in a study of shared clonotypes between healthy human individuals. Data came from immunoSEQ multiplex PCR; TCRdb stores just in-frame clones and leaves some out. The profile shows some 500,000 clones, 65% to 80% of them singletons. The sample was PBMCs. These receptors originate from a woman aged 40 to 50 in good health. Some clones in this sample may be carry-over from other donors' samples.

This clone was detected a few times. This chain joins TRBV30 and TRBJ1-2, with unresolved D. Looked up from germline, CDR1 is GTSNPN and CDR2 is SVGIG (reference sequence). Trimming took 3 bases from V and 2 from J, leaving 7 bases between them. The CDR3 totals 12 residues. The CDR3: CAWRLGNYGYTF. The DNA of the CDR3 is TGTGCCTGGAGACTCGGGAACTATGGCTACACCTTC.

This sequence joins TRBV5-1 and TRBJ2-7, with D unclear. V lost 1 base and J lost 6, with 14 bases in between. The CDR3 is 14 amino acids. The germline V gene encodes CDR1 SGHRS and CDR2 YFSETQ. This chain's CDR3 is CASSLLGLPVEQYF. CDR3 DNA sequence: TGCGCCAGCAGCTTGCTCGGTCTACCGGTCGAGCAGTACTTC.

The rearrangement links TRBV27 to TRBJ2-3, with 8 bases fitting TRBD1. The CDR3 totals 18 residues. Germline assignment: CDR1 MNHEY and CDR2 SMNVEV (reference sequence). With V trimmed by 0 bases and J by 0 bases, 8 bases remained unmatched. CDR3 bases: TGTGCCAGCAGTTTATCGCGCCCCGGGACAGGAAGCACAGATACGCAGTATTTT. Residues: CASSLSRPGTGSTDTQYF.

The chain joins TRBV15 to TRBJ2-2; possibly TRBD2 for D (5 bases). Deletions cut 5 bases from V and 5 bases from J, with 15 bases between. Germline loops: CDR1 LNHNV, CDR2 YYDKDF (reference sequence). CDR3 length: 15 residues. DNA for the CDR3: TGTGCCACCAGCCGGACTCAGCGAGGGACCGGGGAGCTGTTTTTT. Translating gives CATSRTQRGTGELFF.

This chain links TRBV7-3 with TRBJ2-7, with a weak D call TRBD1 (5 bases). This CDR3 spans 13 amino acids. V gave up 2 bases and J gave up 5 bases, with 10 bases separating them. Germline V gives CDR1 SGHTA, CDR2 FQGTGA. The CDR3: CASSLGRVNEQYF. CDR3 nucleotides: TGTGCCAGCAGCTTAGGCAGGGTCAACGAGCAGTACTTC.

This chain connects TRBV19 to TRBJ2-3, with D unclear. The CDR3 consists of 12 residues. CDR1 and CDR2 (germline): LNHDA, SQIVND (reference sequence). V was trimmed by 5 bases and J by 2 bases, leaving 5 bases between them. The CDR3 protein is CASSSPTDTQYF. The CDR3 DNA follows: TGTGCCAGTAGTTCCCCCACAGATACGCAGTATTTT. Full variable domain (outside the CDR3, taken from reference TRBV19 and TRBJ2-3): DGGITQSPKYLFRKEGQNVTLSCEQNLNHDAMYWYRQDPGQGLRLIYYSQIVNDFQKGDIAEGYSVSREKKESFPLTVTSAQKNPTAFYLCASSSPTDTQYFGPGTRLTVL.

Turning to this clone: This sequence may be a read error, since a much larger clone differs from it by one base. Other nucleotide sequences in the sample specify the same CDR3. The V call is TRBV6-1, the J call TRBJ1-1, with 7 positions matching TRBD1. Germline V gives CDR1 MNHNS, CDR2 SASEGT. CDR3 length: 13 residues. V shed 0 bases and J 5 bases; nucleotides not matched to a gene: 0. The CDR3 DNA follows: TGTGCCAGCAGTGAAGCCAGGGGGACTGAAGCTTTCTTT. Its translation: CASSEARGTEAFF.

The rearrangement joins TRBV11-3 to TRBJ1-2, with TRBD1 as a possible D gene (6 bases). The CDR3 sequence is 14 residues long. V gave up 0 bases and J gave up 6 bases, with 11 bases separating them. Germline V lookup: CDR1 SGHNT, CDR2 YENEEA. The CDR3 region has the DNA TGTGCCAGCAGCTTAGAGGGGGCGCGTCATGGCTACACCTTC. It yields the protein CASSLEGARHGYTF.

The chain uses TRBV30 and TRBJ2-1; D is unresolved. The CDR3 totals 13 residues. The V end was cut by 0 bases, the J end by 4 bases, with 7 bases between. The germline gives CDR1 GTSNPN, CDR2 SVGIG (reference sequence). For the CDR3, the DNA is TGTGCCTGGAGTGTAGGAGAGTACAATGAGCAGTTCTTC. Translating it yields CAWSVGEYNEQFF.

This clone was seen more than once but under ten times. The chain employs TRBV30 and TRBJ1-3; the D is unclear. Germline assignment: CDR1 GTSNPN and CDR2 SVGIG (reference sequence). The CDR3 totals 15 residues. Trimming left V 2 bases short and J 2 bases short, with 13 bases between. CDR3 region: CAWSYPRVAGNTIYF. The CDR3 DNA follows: TGTGCCTGGAGTTACCCGAGGGTAGCTGGAAACACCATATATTTT.

This clone was observed once. The J gene is TRBJ2-2, the V gene TRBV25-1; 7 positions match TRBD2. The germline CDR1 and CDR2 sequences are MGHDK and SYGVNS. The trim removed 9 bases at V and 5 bases at J, leaving 6 bases unmatched. The CDR3 is 13 residues long. The CDR3 DNA follows: TGTGCCAGTGGGGGGGAGAATACCGGGGAGCTGTTTTTT. Translated, it gives CASGGENTGELFF.

This clone turned up a few times. CDR3 loop: CASSAGSGSVYSEAFF. DNA of the CDR3: TGTGCCAGCAGTGCGGGATCAGGGAGCGTGTACAGTGAAGCTTTCTTT. The rearrangement uses TRBV6-1 and TRBJ1-1, with a weak D call TRBD1 (5 bases). Per the germline V gene, CDR1 is MNHNS and CDR2 is SASEGT. V dropped 4 bases and J dropped 7 bases, with 22 bases sitting between them. This CDR3 is built from 16 residues.

The gene calls are TRBV7-9 and TRBJ1-3; D gene uncertain. CDR1 is SEHNR and CDR2 is FQNEAQ in the germline V gene (reference sequence). The CDR3 totals 15 residues. With 3 bases removed from V and 0 bases from J, the gap between germline ends came to 9 bases. CDR3 DNA sequence: TGTGCCAGCAGCTTTGCAGCCGGCTCTGGAAACACCATATATTTT. It specifies CASSFAAGSGNTIYF.

This chain connects TRBV9 to TRBJ2-3; no clear D gene. Trimming took off 0 bases at V and 3 bases at J, with 8 bases between the two ends. In germline, CDR1 is SGDLS, CDR2 YYNGEE. The CDR3 covers 14 residues. CDR3 in amino acids: CASSVDGYTDTQYF. CDR3 coding DNA: TGTGCCAGCAGCGTAGACGGGTATACAGATACGCAGTATTTT.

The chain joins TRBV7-3 to TRBJ2-1; TRBD1 agrees at 12 bases. Trimming removed 3 bases from V and 7 bases from J; junction bases left unmatched: 4. Germline V gives CDR1 SGHTA, CDR2 FQGTGA. The CDR3 loop spans 15 amino acids. CDR3: CASSLGQGAWNEQFF. The CDR3 region has the DNA TGTGCCAGCAGCTTGGGACAGGGGGCGTGGAATGAGCAGTTCTTC.

The V and J genes are TRBV27 and TRBJ2-3; D possibly matches TRBD1 or TRBD2 (5 bases each). The CDR3 is made up of 14 amino acids. CDR1 is MNHEY, CDR2 SMNVEV, per germline (reference sequence). V lost 5 bases and J lost 4, with 13 bases in between. CDR3 region: CASSPIRGSDTQYF. CDR3 bases: TGTGCCAGCAGTCCCATTCGGGGCTCAGATACGCAGTATTTT.

CDR3 in DNA: TGTGCCAGCAGTCAACCCCGGGCGGCCTACGAGCAGTACTTC. This codes for CASSQPRAAYEQYF. The chain links TRBV28 to TRBJ2-7, with no clear D. Germline V gene data show CDR1 as MDHEN and CDR2 as SYDVKM. V lost 5 bases and J lost 2, with 13 bases in between. CDR3 length: 14 amino acids.

A few counts support this clone. The chain joins TRBV7-6 to TRBJ2-1; possible D gene TRBD1, 6 bases. CDR3 length equals 16 residues. V was trimmed by 1 base and J by 1 base, leaving 11 bases between them. Germline V gene lookup returns CDR1 SGHVS and CDR2 FNYEAQ. The CDR3, as DNA: TGTGCCAGCAGCTTAGACAGGGTACCTTCCTACAATGAGCAGTTCTTC. Translation: CASSLDRVPSYNEQFF.

This clone occurred a few times. The rearrangement joins TRBV6-5 to TRBJ2-1; perhaps TRBD2 as D (6 bases). The length of the CDR3 is 14 residues. CDR1 and CDR2 from the germline V gene are MNHEY and SVGAGI. V was pared by 7 bases and J by 4 bases, with 14 bases between. CDR3 sequence (DNA): TGTGCCAGCAAGGGGCGGCGGGAATACAATGAGCAGTTCTTC. The encoded protein is CASKGRREYNEQFF.

The chain has TRBV7-2 and TRBJ2-7, with D unclear. The CDR3 extends over 12 amino acids. CDR1 SGHTA and CDR2 FQGNSA come from the germline V gene. V gave up 3 bases and J gave up 0 bases, with 3 bases separating them. The CDR3 loop is CASSFVSYEQYF. Here the CDR3 DNA reads TGTGCCAGCAGCTTCGTCTCCTACGAGCAGTACTTC.

This clone was seen a handful of times. V is TRBV5-1 and J is TRBJ1-1; D is unresolved. Germline lookup yields CDR1 SGHRS and CDR2 YFSETQ. V was pared by 5 bases and J by 7 bases, with 9 bases between. CDR3 length equals 11 residues. CDR3 coding DNA: TGCGCCAGCAGTCAGGCGAATGAAGCTTTCTTT. The encoded protein is CASSQANEAFF.

The genes are TRBV7-7 and TRBJ2-2; the D is unclear. Germline V CDR1 and CDR2: SSHAT, FNYEAQ (reference sequence). The CDR3 runs 14 residues. Trimming removed 5 bases from V and 3 bases from J, with 10 bases in between. CDR3 protein: CASSPGRDTGELFF. The CDR3 DNA reads as TGTGCCAGCAGCCCTGGAAGGGACACCGGGGAGCTGTTTTTT.

The CDR3 DNA reads TGCGCCAGCAGCTTGGATACAGGAAACACCATATATTTT. Amino acid sequence: CASSLDTGNTIYF. The chain employs TRBV5-1 and TRBJ1-3, with D hard to call. The V and J ends lost 0 bases and 4 bases respectively, with 5 bases between them. Germline V gives CDR1 SGHRS, CDR2 YFSETQ. There are 13 residues in the CDR3.

This chain uses TRBV20-1 with TRBJ2-3, with no clear D. Germline V gene data show CDR1 as DFQATT and CDR2 as SNEGSKA (reference sequence). Trimming pared 7 bases from V and 4 bases from J, leaving 9 bases between. The CDR3 runs 11 residues. This CDR3 reads CSGGVPDTQYF. The CDR3 coding sequence is TGCAGTGGGGGTGTGCCAGATACGCAGTATTTT.